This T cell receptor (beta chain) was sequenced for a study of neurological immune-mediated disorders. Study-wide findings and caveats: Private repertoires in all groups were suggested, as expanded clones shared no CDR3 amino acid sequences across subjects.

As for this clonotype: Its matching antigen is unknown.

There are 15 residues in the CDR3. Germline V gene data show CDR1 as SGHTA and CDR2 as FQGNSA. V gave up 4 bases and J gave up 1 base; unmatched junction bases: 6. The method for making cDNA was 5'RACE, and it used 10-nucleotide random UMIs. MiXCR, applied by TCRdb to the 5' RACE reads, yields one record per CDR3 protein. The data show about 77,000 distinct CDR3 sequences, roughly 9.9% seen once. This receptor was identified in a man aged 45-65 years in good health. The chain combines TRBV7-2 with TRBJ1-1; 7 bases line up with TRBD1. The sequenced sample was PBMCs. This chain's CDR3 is CASSYRTGWNTEAFF. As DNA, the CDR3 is TGTGCCAGCAGCTATCGGACAGGTTGGAACACTGAAGCTTTCTTT.